Following are 4 T cell receptor beta chains from one sample sequenced in a study of blood T cells in healthy people across ages. A J-beta primer mix and a sample-barcoded 5' primer were used in a second PCR of about 7 to 11 cycles. From the 5' RACE reads, TCRdb called clonotypes with MiXCR, one entry per CDR3 protein. The table has about 760,000 distinct CDR3 sequences, approximately 25% seen once. These sequences were also reported in another study, on T cells of mothers and their children.

The sample was blood. The receptors originated from a boy younger than 18 in good health.

This chain links TRBV3-1 with TRBJ1-4; D is unclear. V was clipped by 4 bases and J by 7 bases, with 13 bases between them. Germline-derived CDR1 and CDR2 are LGHDT and YNNKEL (reference sequence). This CDR3 is built from 14 residues. The CDR3 reads CASSPDGLPEKLFF. CDR3 in DNA: TGTGCCAGCAGCCCCGACGGCCTCCCTGAAAAACTGTTTTTT.

This clonotype was detected only a few times. The V call is TRBV6-6, the J call TRBJ2-5; 10 positions match TRBD2. Germline V CDR1 and CDR2: MNHNY, SVGAGI (reference sequence). The V segment lost 3 bases and the J segment 4 bases; nucleotides outside the gene matches: 11. This CDR3 comprises 17 residues. CDR3 coding DNA: TGTGCCAGCAGTTATGGGGGACACCTAGCGGGGGCAGAGACCCAGTACTTC. As protein: CASSYGGHLAGAETQYF.

This sequence joins TRBV7-9 and TRBJ1-1; D possibly corresponds to TRBD1 (6 bases). The CDR3 runs 14 residues. V was cut by 3 bases and J by 4 bases, with 12 bases left in between. Germline V gene data show CDR1 as SEHNR and CDR2 as FQNEAQ (reference sequence). CDR3 nucleotide sequence: TGTGCCAGCAGCTTGCCGGAGGGGGGCACTGAAGCTTTCTTT. Translation: CASSLPEGGTEAFF. Complete variable domain (other parts from reference TRBV7-9 and TRBJ1-1): DTGVSQNPRHKITKRGQNVTFRCDPISEHNRLYWYRQTLGQGPEFLTYFQNEAQLEKSRLLSDRFSAERPKGSFSTLEIQRTEQGDSAMYLCASSLPEGGTEAFFGQGTRLTVV.

This clonotype was observed once. The gene calls are TRBV2 and TRBJ2-2; no clear D. This CDR3 contains 13 residues. Trimming pared 3 bases from V and 5 bases from J, leaving 7 bases between. Looked up from germline, CDR1 is SNHLY and CDR2 is FYNNEI. The CDR3 coding sequence is TGTGCCAGCAGTGACTCGGCAACCGGGGAGCTGTTTTTT. Translating it yields CASSDSATGELFF.